Listed here are 28 T cell receptor beta chains from one sample, sequenced in a study of cytomegalovirus exposure and HLA in healthy donors. With 60 Vbeta and 13 Jbeta primers, the PCR was carried out. The assay was immunoSEQ multiplex PCR, and TCRdb's table has in-frame clones only and misses some. The sample lists 150,000 to 200,000 clones; 70% to 80% were seen once. Sequenced: PBMCs. The receptors were sampled from a woman aged 45-65 years in good health and CMV-seronegative.

The chain employs TRBV11-3 and TRBJ2-3, with D possibly being TRBD2 (5 bases). CDR3 length: 16 amino acids. Per germline, CDR1 SGHNT and CDR2 YENEEA. Trimming pared 1 base from V and 1 base from J, leaving 12 bases between. Here the CDR3 reads CASSLGGGRRTDTQYF. The CDR3 nucleotides read TGTGCCAGCAGCTTAGGAGGCGGGCGGCGCACAGATACGCAGTATTTT. Variable domain in full (rest from reference TRBV11-3 and TRBJ2-3): EAGVVQSPRYKIIEKKQPVAFWCNPISGHNTLYWYLQNLGQGPELLIRYENEEAVDDSQLPKDRFSAERLKGVDSTLKIQPAELGDSAVYLCASSLGGGRRTDTQYFGPGTRLTVL.

As concerns this clone: The sample holds other DNA sequences that translate to the same CDR3. The rearrangement uses TRBV9 and TRBJ2-1, with 10 bases that match TRBD2. The V and J ends lost 4 bases and 2 bases, in that order; junction bases with no gene match: 6. The CDR3 is 16 residues long. Germline values: CDR1 SGDLS, CDR2 YYNGEE. CDR3 region: CASSPGTSGAYNEQFF. The DNA of the CDR3 is TGTGCCAGCAGCCCCGGCACTAGCGGGGCCTACAATGAGCAGTTCTTC.

This chain joins TRBV6-1 and TRBJ2-5; maybe TRBD1 (6 bases). This CDR3 region has 12 residues. The ends were cut back, 6 bases at V and 5 bases at J, with 10 bases in the middle. Germline CDR1 MNHNS, CDR2 SASEGT. CDR3 nucleotide sequence: TGTGCCAGCAGACAGGGTCGGGAGACCCAGTACTTC. Its protein is CASRQGRETQYF.

V usage is TRBV7-9 and J usage is TRBJ1-2; D gene ambiguous. The germline V gene encodes CDR1 SEHNR and CDR2 FQNEAQ (reference sequence). The CDR3 is made up of 12 amino acids. The V end was cut by 7 bases, the J end by 2 bases, with 8 bases between. CDR3 bases: TGTGCCAGCACGAGGGCCAACTATGGCTACACCTTC. Translating it yields CASTRANYGYTF.

The rearrangement links TRBV6-1 to TRBJ2-1; 8 nucleotides line up with TRBD1. V was clipped by 3 bases and J by 4 bases; unmatched bases: 5. The CDR3 has 15 residues. Germline V gene sequence: CDR1 MNHNS, CDR2 SASEGT. CDR3 sequence (DNA): TGTGCCAGCAGTGACGCAGGGGGCTGGTACAATGAGCAGTTCTTC. This codes for CASSDAGGWYNEQFF.

CDR3 sequence: CSARDSEAFF. DNA of the CDR3: TGCAGTGCTAGAGACTCTGAAGCTTTCTTT. This sequence joins TRBV20-1 and TRBJ1-1, with unresolved D. With 0 bases removed from V and 6 bases from J, the gap between germline ends came to 2 bases. CDR1 and CDR2 from the germline V gene are DFQATT and SNEGSKA (reference sequence). The CDR3 runs 10 residues.

The V gene is TRBV29-1, the J gene TRBJ2-5; perhaps TRBD2 as D (5 bases). This CDR3 region has 12 residues. CDR1 is SQVTM, CDR2 ANQGSEA, per germline. Trimming took off 6 bases at V and 4 bases at J, with 12 bases between the two ends. The DNA of the CDR3 is TGCAGCGTAATGAGGGTCTCAGAGACCCAGTACTTC. Its protein is CSVMRVSETQYF.

This clone was detected a few times. J is TRBJ1-2 and V is TRBV5-5; the match to TRBD1 covers 11 bases. CDR1 SGHKS and CDR2 YYEKEE come from the germline V gene (reference sequence). The CDR3 sequence is 14 residues long. V dropped 3 bases and J dropped 4; count of bases not matched to a gene: 2. The CDR3 region has the DNA TGTGCCAGCAGCTCAGGGACAGGGGGCTATGGCTACACCTTC. Its translation is CASSSGTGGYGYTF.

This clone was seen once. This rearrangement joins TRBV5-1 to TRBJ2-7; 9 nucleotides agree with TRBD1. CDR3 length: 14 amino acids. V lost 5 bases and J lost 6; bases outside the gene matches: 9. Looked up from germline, CDR1 is SGHRS and CDR2 is YFSETQ. CDR3 loop: CASSRGTGYSEQYF. CDR3 sequence (DNA): TGCGCCAGCAGTCGGGGGACAGGGTACAGCGAGCAGTACTTC.

This sequence joins TRBV28 and TRBJ1-1; 9 bases agree with TRBD1. The CDR3 extends over 15 amino acids. Per germline, CDR1 MDHEN and CDR2 SYDVKM. Germline trimming cut 5 bases from V and 7 bases from J; bases unmatched to any gene: 11. The CDR3 sequence is CASSPRDRVVYEAFF. The DNA for the CDR3 is TGTGCCAGCAGTCCCCGGGACAGGGTCGTTTATGAAGCTTTCTTT.

This clone was picked up a small number of times. The rearrangement joins TRBV5-1 to TRBJ1-3, with TRBD1 matching 11 bases. Losses at the gene ends were 7 bases for V and 2 bases for J; bases not matched to a gene: 5. CDR3 length: 15 residues. CDR1 is SGHRS, CDR2 YFSETQ, per germline. The CDR3 nucleotides are TGCGCCAGCCGAGGGACAGGGGGTACTGGAAACACCATATATTTT. Translation: CASRGTGGTGNTIYF.

The chain recombines TRBV5-5 with TRBJ1-2; D gene ambiguous. Trimming shortened V by 2 bases and J by 1 base, and 9 bases separated the two germline ends. Germline V lookup: CDR1 SGHKS, CDR2 YYEKEE (reference sequence). The CDR3 runs 14 residues. The CDR3: CASSFNYYNYGYTF. CDR3 DNA sequence: TGTGCCAGCAGCTTCAACTACTATAACTATGGCTACACCTTC. Full variable domain (remainder filled in from reference TRBV5-5 and TRBJ1-2): DAGVTQSPTHLIKTRGQQVTLRCSPISGHKSVSWYQQVLGQGPQFIFQYYEKEERGRGNFPDRFSARQFPNYSSELNVNALLLGDSALYLCASSFNYYNYGYTFGSGTRLTVV.

The chain uses TRBV27 and TRBJ1-2; D gene unclear. V lost 3 bases to trimming and J lost 2 bases, with 10 bases between them. CDR1 and CDR2 from the germline V gene are MNHEY and SMNVEV (reference sequence). The CDR3 is 14 amino acids. CDR3 sequence (DNA): TGTGCCAGCAGTTTTGCCCGGAGCAACTATGGCTACACCTTC. This gives the protein CASSFARSNYGYTF.

J is TRBJ1-1 and V is TRBV19; no firm D call. The CDR3 consists of 12 residues. The ends were cut back, 10 bases at V and 4 bases at J, with 13 bases in the middle. Per the germline V gene, CDR1 is LNHDA and CDR2 is SQIVND (reference sequence). The CDR3 sequence: CATEAGRTEAFF. DNA for the CDR3: TGTGCCACAGAGGCGGGTCGCACTGAAGCTTTCTTT. Together with reference TRBV19 and TRBJ1-1, the CDR3 gives the full variable domain: DGGITQSPKYLFRKEGQNVTLSCEQNLNHDAMYWYRQDPGQGLRLIYYSQIVNDFQKGDIAEGYSVSREKKESFPLTVTSAQKNPTAFYLCATEAGRTEAFFGQGTRLTVV.

The chain couples TRBV4-1 to TRBJ2-3; no clear D gene. Trimming pared 1 base from V and 4 bases from J, leaving 12 bases between. The germline gives CDR1 MGHRA, CDR2 YSYEKL. This CDR3 contains 15 residues. Here the CDR3 reads CASSQAPYLADTQYF. In DNA, the CDR3 is TGCGCCAGCAGCCAAGCCCCCTACCTGGCAGATACGCAGTATTTT.

This chain links TRBV4-3 with TRBJ2-7, with TRBD1 identical over 7 bases. Germline V gene data show CDR1 as LGHNA and CDR2 as YSLEER. V was clipped by 3 bases and J by 2 bases; unmatched bases: 7. The CDR3 loop spans 15 amino acids. CDR3 sequence: CASSQDTGVPYEQYF. CDR3 in DNA: TGCGCCAGCAGCCAGGATACAGGGGTCCCCTACGAGCAGTACTTC.

The J gene is TRBJ1-1, the V gene TRBV30; TRBD1 might be the D (5 bases). Germline values: CDR1 GTSNPN, CDR2 SVGIG (reference sequence). CDR3 length: 14 amino acids. The V end was cut by 3 bases, the J end by 1 base, with 12 bases between. In DNA form, the CDR3 reads TGTGCCTGGAGGGGGGGTCCCGGGAACACTGAAGCTTTCTTT. It specifies CAWRGGPGNTEAFF.

The chain carries TRBV19 and TRBJ1-4, with unresolved D. Germline values: CDR1 LNHDA, CDR2 SQIVND (reference sequence). The CDR3 extends over 15 amino acids. V lost 4 bases, J lost 2 bases, and 11 bases lay in between. The CDR3 loop is CASSTITETNEKLFF. CDR3 in DNA: TGTGCCAGTAGTACGATAACTGAGACTAATGAAAAACTGTTTTTT.

The chain recombines TRBV6-1 with TRBJ2-2; 8 nucleotides match TRBD2. The germline V gene encodes CDR1 MNHNS and CDR2 SASEGT. Unmatched junction bases numbered 2, after V lost 5 bases and J lost 6 bases. This CDR3 has 13 residues. Written as DNA, the CDR3 is TGTGCCAGCAGTTTTAGCGGGGCCGGGGAGCTGTTTTTT. Amino acids: CASSFSGAGELFF.

The table lists this clone with a few counts. The V and J genes are TRBV4-3 and TRBJ2-7, with 7 positions matching TRBD2. Trimming cost V 1 base and J 5 bases; bases outside gene matches: 5. The CDR3 covers 14 residues. Germline V lookup: CDR1 LGHNA, CDR2 YSLEER. In DNA, the CDR3 is TGCGCCAGCAGCCAAGTAAGCGGGGAGGACGAGCAGTACTTC. It is translated as CASSQVSGEDEQYF.

The rearrangement uses TRBV2 and TRBJ2-7; D is possibly TRBD2 (6 bases). Between the trimmed V and J ends, which lost 8 bases and 5 bases, there was a span of 25 bases. In germline, CDR1 is SNHLY, CDR2 FYNNEI. The CDR3 totals 16 residues. As DNA, the CDR3 is TGTGCCAGCCGCCGTAGTGGGGGGAAGCCTCCTCACGAGCAGTACTTC. The encoded protein is CASRRSGGKPPHEQYF.

This chain's CDR3 is CASSLKLGQDNYGYTF. The CDR3 DNA sequence: TGTGCCAGCTCACTTAAATTGGGACAGGATAACTATGGCTACACCTTC. J is TRBJ1-2 and V is TRBV18; 8 bases are a match to TRBD1. This CDR3 region has 16 residues. The trim removed 4 bases at V and 1 base at J, leaving 8 bases unmatched. Germline CDR1 KGHSH, CDR2 LQKENI. Looking up the rest from reference TRBV18 and TRBJ1-2 gives the full variable domain: NAGVMQNPRHLVRRRGQEARLRCSPMKGHSHVYWYRQLPEEGLKFMVYLQKENIIDESGMPKERFSAEFPKEGPSILRIQQVVRGDSAAYFCASSLKLGQDNYGYTFGSGTRLTVV.

There are a few counts of this clone. The DNA of the CDR3 is TGTGCCAGCAGTTCCGCCCCCGCACTAGCGGGAGAAGGCGATGAGCAGTTCTTC. Translated, it gives CASSSAPALAGEGDEQFF. The chain is built from TRBV27 and TRBJ2-1, with 11 bases matching TRBD2. The length of the CDR3 is 18 residues. CDR1 and CDR2 from the germline V gene are MNHEY and SMNVEV (reference sequence). J gave up 8 bases and V 4 bases, and 16 bases lay outside the gene matches.

The chain is built from TRBV29-1 and TRBJ2-7; 7 nucleotides line up with TRBD1. The CDR3 loop spans 13 amino acids. Trimming at V came to 6 bases and at J to 0 bases, leaving 5 bases not matched to a gene. In germline, CDR1 is SQVTM, CDR2 ANQGSEA. In nucleotides, the CDR3 is TGCAGCGTGAGGCAGGGGGTCTCCTACGAGCAGTACTTC. This sequence encodes CSVRQGVSYEQYF.

The chain is built from TRBV28 and TRBJ2-1; 10 bases are shared with TRBD2. The germline CDR1 and CDR2 sequences are MDHEN and SYDVKM. This CDR3 has 14 amino acids. V trimming: 11 bases; J trimming: 4 bases; junction bases outside the gene matches: 8. Written as DNA, the CDR3 is TGTGCCTCCACCCAAGCGGGAGGGTACAATGAGCAGTTCTTC. This sequence encodes CASTQAGGYNEQFF.

A few counts support this clone. The genes are TRBV5-1 and TRBJ1-2; D unresolved. V lost 1 base to trimming and J lost 3 bases, with 7 bases between them. The CDR3 is 13 residues long. The germline V gene encodes CDR1 SGHRS and CDR2 YFSETQ. The CDR3 here is CASSLTDDYGYTF. The CDR3, as DNA: TGCGCCAGCAGCTTGACAGACGACTATGGCTACACCTTC.

The J gene is TRBJ2-7, the V gene TRBV7-2; 8 bases are shared with TRBD1. This CDR3 is built from 14 residues. V lost 7 bases, J lost 3 bases, and 8 bases stayed unmatched. CDR1 and CDR2 (germline): SGHTA, FQGNSA. In DNA form, the CDR3 reads TGTGCCAGCAAAAACAGGGGGTCCGGCTACGAGCAGTACTTC. As protein: CASKNRGSGYEQYF.

The chain uses TRBV28 and TRBJ1-5, with unresolved D. CDR1 and CDR2 from the germline V gene are MDHEN and SYDVKM. V was clipped by 4 bases and J by 12 bases, with 10 bases between them. This CDR3 contains 11 residues. The CDR3: CASSSPSVQHF. The CDR3 bases are TGTGCCAGCAGTTCCCCCAGCGTCCAGCATTTT. The full variable domain, in which reference TRBV28 and TRBJ1-5 provide the parts outside the CDR3, is DVKVTQSSRYLVKRTGEKVFLECVQDMDHENMFWYRQDPGLGLRLIYFSYDVKMKEKGDIPEGYSVSREKKERFSLILESASTNQTSMYLCASSSPSVQHFGDGTRLSIL.